This T cell receptor (beta chain) was sequenced during a study of T cell changes during pregnancy in multiple sclerosis. Generated by immunoSEQ multiplex PCR, the TCRdb table keeps only in-frame clones and is missing some. The sample records approximately 100,000 clones, approximately 94% being singletons. From germline, CDR1 is MRHNA and CDR2 SNTAGT. After removal of 6 bases from V and 5 bases from J, the junction contained 8 bases not matched to a gene. The CDR3 has 15 amino acids. The input for sequencing was peripheral blood, taken in the second trimester of pregnancy. The sequence came from a female donor with multiple sclerosis, enrolled in a pregnancy study. The gene calls are TRBV6-4 and TRBJ1-1; 11 bases are a match to TRBD1. The CDR3 DNA is TGTGCCAGCAGCCAGGGACAGGGGGATGGGACTGAAGCTTTCTTT. Protein product: CASSQGQGDGTEAFF.